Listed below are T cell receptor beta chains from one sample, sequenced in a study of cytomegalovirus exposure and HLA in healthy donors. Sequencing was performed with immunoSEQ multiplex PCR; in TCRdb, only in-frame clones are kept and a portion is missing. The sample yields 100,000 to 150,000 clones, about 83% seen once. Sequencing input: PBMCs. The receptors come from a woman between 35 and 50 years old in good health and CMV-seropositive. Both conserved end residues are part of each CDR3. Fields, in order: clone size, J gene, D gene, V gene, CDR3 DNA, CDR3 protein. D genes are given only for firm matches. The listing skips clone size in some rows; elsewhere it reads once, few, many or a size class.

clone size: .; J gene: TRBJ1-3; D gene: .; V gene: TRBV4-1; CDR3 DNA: TGCGCCAGCAGCCAAGATGTTGGGGCCTATGGAAACACCATATATTTT; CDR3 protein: CASSQDVGAYGNTIYF
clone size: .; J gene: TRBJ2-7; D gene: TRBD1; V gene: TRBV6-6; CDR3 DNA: TGTGCCAGCAGTTACCCCCGGGACAGGGAAGCCTACGAGCAGTACTTC; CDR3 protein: CASSYPRDREAYEQYF
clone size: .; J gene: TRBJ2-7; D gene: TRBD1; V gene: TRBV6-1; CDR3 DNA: TGTGCCAGCAGCGACGGACAGGGGATCCCCTACGAGCAGTACTTC; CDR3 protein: CASSDGQGIPYEQYF
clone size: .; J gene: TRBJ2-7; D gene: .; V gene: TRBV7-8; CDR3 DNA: TGTGCCAGCAGCTTAGAGCCAGGGCAGACGGCCTACGAGCAGTACTTC; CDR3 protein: CASSLEPGQTAYEQYF
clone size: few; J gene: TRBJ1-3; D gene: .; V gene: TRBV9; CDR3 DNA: TGTGCCAGCAGCTACACCCACGACTCTGGAAACACCATATATTTT; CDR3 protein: CASSYTHDSGNTIYF
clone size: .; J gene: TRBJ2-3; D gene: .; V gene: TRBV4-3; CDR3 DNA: TGCGCCAGCGGCAGGGGTAGAGATACGCAGTATTTT; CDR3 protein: CASGRGRDTQYF
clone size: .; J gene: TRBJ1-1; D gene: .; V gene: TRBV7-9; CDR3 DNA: TGTGCCAGCAGCTTAGGACATCCGAACACTGAAGCTTTCTTT; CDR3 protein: CASSLGHPNTEAFF
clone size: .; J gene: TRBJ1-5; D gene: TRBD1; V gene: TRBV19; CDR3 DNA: TGTGCCAGTAGTAAGACAGGGAATCAGCCCCAGCATTTT; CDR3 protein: CASSKTGNQPQHF
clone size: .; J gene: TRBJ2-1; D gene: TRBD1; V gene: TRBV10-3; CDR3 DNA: TGTGCCGCGACCCGGGACAGGGACAACAATGAGCAGTTCTTC; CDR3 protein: CAATRDRDNNEQFF
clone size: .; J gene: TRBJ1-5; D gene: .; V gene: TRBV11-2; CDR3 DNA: TGTGCCAGCAGCTTAGACGGTCAGCCCCAGCATTTT; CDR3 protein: CASSLDGQPQHF
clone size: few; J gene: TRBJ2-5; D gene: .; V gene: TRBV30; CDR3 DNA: TGTGCCTGGAGTGTAGGCAGGGGTCTTCGTTCGCAGTACTTC; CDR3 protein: CAWSVGRGLRSQYF
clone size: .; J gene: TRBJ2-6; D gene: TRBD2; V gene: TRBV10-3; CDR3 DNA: TGTGCCATCAGTGGACCTAGCGGGGGGCGCTCTGGGGCCAACGTCCTGACTTTC; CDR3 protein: CAISGPSGGRSGANVLTF
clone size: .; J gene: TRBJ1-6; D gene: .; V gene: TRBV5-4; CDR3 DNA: TGTGCCAGCAGCGTGGACAGCTCACCCCTCCACTTT; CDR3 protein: CASSVDSSPLHF
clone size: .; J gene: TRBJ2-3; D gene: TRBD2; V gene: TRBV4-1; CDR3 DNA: TGCGCCAGCAGTCTTAGCGGGGGAGTCACAGATACGCAGTATTTT; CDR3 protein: CASSLSGGVTDTQYF
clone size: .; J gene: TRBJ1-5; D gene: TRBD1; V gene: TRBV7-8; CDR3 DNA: TGTGCCAGCAGCTTGGGACAGGGGGTCAATCAGCCCCAGCATTTT; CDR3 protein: CASSLGQGVNQPQHF
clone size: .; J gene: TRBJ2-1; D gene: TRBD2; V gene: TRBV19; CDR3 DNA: TGTGCCAGTAGTATTCCGGGACTAGCGAATGAGCAGTTCTTC; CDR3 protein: CASSIPGLANEQFF
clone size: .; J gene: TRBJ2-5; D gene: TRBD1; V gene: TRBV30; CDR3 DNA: TGTGCCTGGGCCGGGGACAGCCAAGAGACCCAGTACTTC; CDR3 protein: CAWAGDSQETQYF
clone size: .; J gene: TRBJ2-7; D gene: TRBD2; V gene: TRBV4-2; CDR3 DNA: TGTGCCAGCAGCCAAGCCCCTAGCGGATACGAGCAGTACTTC; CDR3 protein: CASSQAPSGYEQYF
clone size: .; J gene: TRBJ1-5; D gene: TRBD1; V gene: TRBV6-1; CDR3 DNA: TGTGCCAGCAGCCTGGCGACAGGGGGCGATCAGCCCCAGCATTTT; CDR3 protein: CASSLATGGDQPQHF
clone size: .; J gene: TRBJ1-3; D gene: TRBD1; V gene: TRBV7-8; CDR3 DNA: TGTGCCAGCAGCTTAGGGACAGGCCGAGGATACATATATTTT; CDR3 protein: CASSLGTGRGYIYF
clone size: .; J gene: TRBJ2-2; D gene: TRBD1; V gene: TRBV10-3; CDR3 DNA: TGTGCCATCAGAGAGTCCGGGACAGGTCCCACCGGGGAGCTGTTTTTT; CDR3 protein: CAIRESGTGPTGELFF
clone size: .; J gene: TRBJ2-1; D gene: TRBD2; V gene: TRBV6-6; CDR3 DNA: TGTGCCAGCAGTTACTCATCGACTAGCGGGACCAATGAGCAGTTCTTC; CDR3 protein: CASSYSSTSGTNEQFF
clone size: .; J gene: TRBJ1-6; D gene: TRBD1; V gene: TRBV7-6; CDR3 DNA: TGTGCCAGCAGCTTAGCGGGGGGACAGTATAATTCACCCCTCCACTTT; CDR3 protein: CASSLAGGQYNSPLHF
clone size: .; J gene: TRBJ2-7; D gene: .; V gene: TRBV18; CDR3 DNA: TGTGCCAGCTCACCACTCTCCCTATACGAGCAGTACTTC; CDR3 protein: CASSPLSLYEQYF
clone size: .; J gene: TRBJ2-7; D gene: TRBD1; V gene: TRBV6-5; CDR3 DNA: TGTGCCAGCAGGCTGGGCAGGACAGGGGACTACGAGCAGTACTTC; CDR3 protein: CASRLGRTGDYEQYF
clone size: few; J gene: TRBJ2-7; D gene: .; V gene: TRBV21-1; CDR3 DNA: TGTGCCAGCAGCGTCGGGTTTCCGGGACAGGGGGCCTACGAGCAGTACTTC; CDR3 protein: CASSVGFPGQGAYEQYF
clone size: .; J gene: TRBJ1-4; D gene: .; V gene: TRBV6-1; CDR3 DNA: TGTGCCATCCAGACAGGATCAAATGAAAAACTGTTTTTT; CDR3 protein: CAIQTGSNEKLFF
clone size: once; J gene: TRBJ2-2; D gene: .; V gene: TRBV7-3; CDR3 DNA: TGTGCCAGCAGCCCCGGACTCCTTACCGGGGAGCTGTTTTTT; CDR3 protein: CASSPGLLTGELFF
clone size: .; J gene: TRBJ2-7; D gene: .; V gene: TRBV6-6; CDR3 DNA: TGTGCCAGCAGTAGCCTGATCCAACCCTACGAGCAGTACTTC; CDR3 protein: CASSSLIQPYEQYF
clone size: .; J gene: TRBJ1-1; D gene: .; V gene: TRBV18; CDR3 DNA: TGTGCCAGCTCACCCAGGGGAGGGGAGAACACTGAAGCTTTCTTT; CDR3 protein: CASSPRGGENTEAFF
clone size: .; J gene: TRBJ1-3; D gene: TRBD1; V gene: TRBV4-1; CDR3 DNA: TGCGCCAGCAGCCAAGACTTCGGCAGGGGGCTGAACACCATATATTTT; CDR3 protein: CASSQDFGRGLNTIYF
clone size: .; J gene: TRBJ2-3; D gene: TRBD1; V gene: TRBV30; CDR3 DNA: TGTGCCTGGACGCCCGGGACAGGAACAGATACGCAGTATTTT; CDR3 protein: CAWTPGTGTDTQYF
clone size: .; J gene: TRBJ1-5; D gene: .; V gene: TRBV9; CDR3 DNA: TGTGCCAGCAGCTGGGGGGACAGCAATCAGCCCCAGCATTTT; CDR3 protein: CASSWGDSNQPQHF
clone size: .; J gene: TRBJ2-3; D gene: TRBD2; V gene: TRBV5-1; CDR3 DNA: TGCGCCAGCAGCTTCGCCGTGACTAGCGCGGCAGATACGCAGTATTTT; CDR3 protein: CASSFAVTSAADTQYF
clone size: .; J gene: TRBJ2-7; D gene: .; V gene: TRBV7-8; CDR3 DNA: TGTGCCAGCAGCTTAGAGCGAGAGGAGTACTTC; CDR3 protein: CASSLEREEYF
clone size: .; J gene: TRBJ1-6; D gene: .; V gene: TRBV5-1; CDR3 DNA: TGCGCCAGCAGCTTGGAGCCAGGCGTAAATTCACCCCTCCACTTT; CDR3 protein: CASSLEPGVNSPLHF
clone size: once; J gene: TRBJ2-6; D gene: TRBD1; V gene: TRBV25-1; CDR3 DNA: TGTGCCAGCAGCGACAGGGAGCTATCTGGGGCCAACGTCCTGACTTTC; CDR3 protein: CASSDRELSGANVLTF
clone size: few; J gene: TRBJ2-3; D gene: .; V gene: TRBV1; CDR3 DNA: TGCACCAGCAGCCAAGCGGGGGGGTGGGATACGCAGTATTTT; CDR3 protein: CTSSQAGGWDTQYF
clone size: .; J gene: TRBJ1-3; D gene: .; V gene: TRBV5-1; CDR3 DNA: TGCGCCAGCAGCTTGGATTTGGGGACTTCTGGAAACACCATATATTTT; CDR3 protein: CASSLDLGTSGNTIYF
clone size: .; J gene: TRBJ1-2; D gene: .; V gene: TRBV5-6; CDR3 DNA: TGTGCCAGCAGCGAACAGGGACGGTTTGAAGGCTACACCTTC; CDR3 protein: CASSEQGRFEGYTF
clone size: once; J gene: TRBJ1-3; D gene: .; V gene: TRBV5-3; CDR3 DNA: TGTGCCAGAAGCTTGCGCGGGCGGTGGGATCCTGGAAACACCATATATTTT; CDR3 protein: CARSLRGRWDPGNTIYF
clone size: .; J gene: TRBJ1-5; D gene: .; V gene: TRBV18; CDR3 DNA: TGTGCCAGCTCCCTCGCAGTAAGTCAAAATCAGCCCCAGCATTTT; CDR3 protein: CASSLAVSQNQPQHF
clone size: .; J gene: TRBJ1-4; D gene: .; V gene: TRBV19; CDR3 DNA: TGTGCCAGTATGGGGCCACAGGGTGGTGAAAAACTGTTTTTT; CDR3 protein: CASMGPQGGEKLFF
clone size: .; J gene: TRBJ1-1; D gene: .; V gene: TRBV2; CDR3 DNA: TGTGCCAGCAGCAAAAGGCGGGACTCGGTATCTGAAGCTTTCTTT; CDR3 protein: CASSKRRDSVSEAFF
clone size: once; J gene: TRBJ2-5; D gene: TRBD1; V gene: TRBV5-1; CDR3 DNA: TGCGCCAGCAGCCCCACAGGGGCCCGAGAGACCCAGTACTTC; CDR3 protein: CASSPTGARETQYF
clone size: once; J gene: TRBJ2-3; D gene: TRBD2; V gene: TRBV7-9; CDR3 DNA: TGTGCCAGCAGCTTGAGGTCGGGACTAACAGATACGCAGTATTTT; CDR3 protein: CASSLRSGLTDTQYF
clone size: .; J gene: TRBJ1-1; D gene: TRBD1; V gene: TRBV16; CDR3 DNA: TGTGCCAGCAGCCCTAGACAGGGGGGTTTAGCTGAAGCTTTCTTT; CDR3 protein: CASSPRQGGLAEAFF
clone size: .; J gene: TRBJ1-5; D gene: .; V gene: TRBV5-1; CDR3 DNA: TGCGCCAGCATCCTCTCGGGACTGAGCGGTCAGCCCCAGCATTTT; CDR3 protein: CASILSGLSGQPQHF
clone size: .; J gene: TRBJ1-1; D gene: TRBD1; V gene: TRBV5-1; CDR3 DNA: TGCGCCAGCAGGCAATGGGACAGGGGCCTATCTGAAGCTTTCTTT; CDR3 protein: CASRQWDRGLSEAFF
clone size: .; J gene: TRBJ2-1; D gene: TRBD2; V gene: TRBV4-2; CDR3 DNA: TGTGCCAGCAGCCAACTGAGGACTAGCGGGTTAAGCCTCAGCTCCTACAATGAGCAGTTCTTC; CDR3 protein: CASSQLRTSGLSLSSYNEQFF
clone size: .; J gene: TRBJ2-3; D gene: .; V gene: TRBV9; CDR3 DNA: TGTGCCAGCAGCGCGCGACCGGACAGATCCACAGATACGCAGTATTTT; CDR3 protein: CASSARPDRSTDTQYF
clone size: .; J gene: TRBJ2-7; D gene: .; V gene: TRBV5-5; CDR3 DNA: TGTGCCAGCAGCTTGTTAGGGGATCTTGCCTACGAGCAGTACTTC; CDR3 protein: CASSLLGDLAYEQYF
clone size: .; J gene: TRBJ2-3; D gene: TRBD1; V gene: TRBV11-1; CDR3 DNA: TGTGCCAGCAGCGGAGGACAGGGTGGAGATACGCAGTATTTT; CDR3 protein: CASSGGQGGDTQYF
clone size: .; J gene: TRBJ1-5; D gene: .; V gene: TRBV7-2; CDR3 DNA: TGTGCCAGCAGCCTCCGGGACACCCGCAATCAGCCCCAGCATTTT; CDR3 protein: CASSLRDTRNQPQHF
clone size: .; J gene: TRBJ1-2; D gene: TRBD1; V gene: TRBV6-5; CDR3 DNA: TGTGCCAGCAGCCCAGGGGGCTATGGCTACACCTTC; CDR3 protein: CASSPGGYGYTF